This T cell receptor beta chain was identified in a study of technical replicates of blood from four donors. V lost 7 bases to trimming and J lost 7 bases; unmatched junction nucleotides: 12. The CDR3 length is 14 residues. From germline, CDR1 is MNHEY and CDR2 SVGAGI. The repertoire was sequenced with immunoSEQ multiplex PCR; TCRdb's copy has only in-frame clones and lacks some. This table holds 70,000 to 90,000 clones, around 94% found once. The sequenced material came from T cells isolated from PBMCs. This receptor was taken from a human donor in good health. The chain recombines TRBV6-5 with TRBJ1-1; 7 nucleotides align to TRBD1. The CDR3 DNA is TGTGCCAGCACATTAGAAGGGGGCTGGGGTGAAGCTTTCTTT. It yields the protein CASTLEGGWGEAFF.